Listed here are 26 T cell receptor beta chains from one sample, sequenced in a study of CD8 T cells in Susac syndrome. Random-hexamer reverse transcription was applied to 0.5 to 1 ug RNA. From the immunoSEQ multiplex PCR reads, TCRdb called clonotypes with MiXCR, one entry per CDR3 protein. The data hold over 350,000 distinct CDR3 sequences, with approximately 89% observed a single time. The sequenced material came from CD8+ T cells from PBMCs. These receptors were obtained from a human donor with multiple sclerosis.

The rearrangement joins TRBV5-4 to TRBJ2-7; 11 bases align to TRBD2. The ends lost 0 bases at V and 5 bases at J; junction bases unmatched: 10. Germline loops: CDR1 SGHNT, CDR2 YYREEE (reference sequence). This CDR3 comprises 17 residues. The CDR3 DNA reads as TGTGCCAGCAGCTTGGAAACAGTAGCGGGAGGGCCGGACGAGCAGTACTTC. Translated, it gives CASSLETVAGGPDEQYF.

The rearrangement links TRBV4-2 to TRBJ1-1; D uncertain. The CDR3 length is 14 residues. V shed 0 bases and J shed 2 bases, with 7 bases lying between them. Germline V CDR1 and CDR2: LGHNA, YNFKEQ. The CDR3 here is CASSQDTQNTEAFF. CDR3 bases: TGTGCCAGCAGCCAAGATACACAAAACACTGAAGCTTTCTTT.

This CDR3 reads CASSLVQGEREQYF. CDR3 DNA: TGTGCCAGCAGCTTAGTACAGGGGGAACGCGAGCAGTACTTC. The J gene is TRBJ2-7, the V gene TRBV7-9; 8 positions match TRBD1. Trimming took 1 base from V and 6 from J; bases not matched to a gene: 5. Germline CDR1 is SEHNR and CDR2 is FQNEAQ (reference sequence). The CDR3 has 14 amino acids.

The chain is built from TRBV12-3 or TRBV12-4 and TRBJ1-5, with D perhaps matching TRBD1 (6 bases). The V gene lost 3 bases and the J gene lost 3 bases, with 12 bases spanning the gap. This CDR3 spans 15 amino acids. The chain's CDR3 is CASSFSDSLNQPQHF. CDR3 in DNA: TGTGCCAGCAGTTTCTCGGACAGCCTCAATCAGCCCCAGCATTTT.

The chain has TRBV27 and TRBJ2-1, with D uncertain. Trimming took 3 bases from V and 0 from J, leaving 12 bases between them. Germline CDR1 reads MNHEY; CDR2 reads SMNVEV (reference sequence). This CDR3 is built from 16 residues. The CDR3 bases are TGTGCCAGCAGTTTGTCCCCCACAAGCTCCTACAATGAGCAGTTCTTC. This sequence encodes CASSLSPTSSYNEQFF.

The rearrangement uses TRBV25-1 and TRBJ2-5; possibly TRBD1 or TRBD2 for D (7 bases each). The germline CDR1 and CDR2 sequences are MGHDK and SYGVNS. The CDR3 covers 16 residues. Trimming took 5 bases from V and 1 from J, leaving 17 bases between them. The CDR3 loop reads CASSLGGTVSQETQYF. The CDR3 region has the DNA TGTGCCAGCAGTCTCGGGGGGACAGTCTCCCAAGAGACCCAGTACTTC.

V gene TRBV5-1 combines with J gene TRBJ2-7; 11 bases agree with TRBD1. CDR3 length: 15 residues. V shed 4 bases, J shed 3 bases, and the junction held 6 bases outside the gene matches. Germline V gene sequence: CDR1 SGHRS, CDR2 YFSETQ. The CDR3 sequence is CASSLTGTGGYEQYF. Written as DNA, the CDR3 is TGCGCCAGCAGCCTCACCGGGACAGGGGGCTACGAGCAGTACTTC.

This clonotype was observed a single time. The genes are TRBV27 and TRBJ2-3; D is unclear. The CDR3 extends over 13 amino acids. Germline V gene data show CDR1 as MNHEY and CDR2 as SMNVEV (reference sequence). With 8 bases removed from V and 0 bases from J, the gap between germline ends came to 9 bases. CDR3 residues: CASYGYSTDTQYF. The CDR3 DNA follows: TGTGCCAGCTACGGCTACAGCACAGATACGCAGTATTTT.

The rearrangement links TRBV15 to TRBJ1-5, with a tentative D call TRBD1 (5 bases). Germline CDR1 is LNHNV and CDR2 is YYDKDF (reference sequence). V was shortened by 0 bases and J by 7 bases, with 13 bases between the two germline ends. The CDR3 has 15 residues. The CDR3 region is CATSRDRGIGQPQHF. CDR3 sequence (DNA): TGTGCCACCAGCAGAGATAGGGGAATAGGGCAGCCCCAGCATTTT.

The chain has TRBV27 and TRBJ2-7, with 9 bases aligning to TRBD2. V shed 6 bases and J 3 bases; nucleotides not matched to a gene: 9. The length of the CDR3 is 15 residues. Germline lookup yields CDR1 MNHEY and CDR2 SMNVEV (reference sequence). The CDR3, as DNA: TGTGCCAGCAGCTCCGGACTAGCGATCAACTACGAGCAGTACTTC. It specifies CASSSGLAINYEQYF.

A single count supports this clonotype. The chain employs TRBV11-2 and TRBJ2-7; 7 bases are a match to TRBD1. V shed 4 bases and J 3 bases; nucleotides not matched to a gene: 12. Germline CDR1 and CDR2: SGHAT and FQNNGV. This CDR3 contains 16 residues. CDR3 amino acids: CASSSPDGTDYYEQYF. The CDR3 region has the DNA TGTGCCAGCAGCTCCCCCGATGGGACAGATTACTACGAGCAGTACTTC.

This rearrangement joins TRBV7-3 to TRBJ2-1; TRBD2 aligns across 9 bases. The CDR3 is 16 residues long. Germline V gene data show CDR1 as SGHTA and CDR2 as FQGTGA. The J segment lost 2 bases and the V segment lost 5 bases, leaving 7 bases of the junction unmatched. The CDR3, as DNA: TGTGCCAGCAGCCAAATAGCGGGAGCGGCCTACAATGAGCAGTTCTTC. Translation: CASSQIAGAAYNEQFF. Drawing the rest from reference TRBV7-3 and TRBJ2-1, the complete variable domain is GAGVSQTPSNKVTEKGKYVELRCDPISGHTALYWYRQSLGQGPEFLIYFQGTGAADDSGLPNDRFFAVRPEGSVSTLKIQRTERGDSAVYLCASSQIAGAAYNEQFFGPGTRLTVL.

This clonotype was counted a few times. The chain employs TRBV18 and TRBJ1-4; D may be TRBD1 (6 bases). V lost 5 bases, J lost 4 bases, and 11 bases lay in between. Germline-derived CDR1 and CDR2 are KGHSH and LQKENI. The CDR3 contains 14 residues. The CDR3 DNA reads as TGTGCCAGCTCATCGGACAGTTATAATGAAAAACTGTTTTTT. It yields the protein CASSSDSYNEKLFF.

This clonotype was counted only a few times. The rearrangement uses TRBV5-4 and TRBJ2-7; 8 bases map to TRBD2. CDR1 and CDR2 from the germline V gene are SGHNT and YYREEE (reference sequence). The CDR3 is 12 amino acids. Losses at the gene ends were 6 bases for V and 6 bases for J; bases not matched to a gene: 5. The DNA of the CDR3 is TGTGCCAGCAACCGGGGGGGGCGCGAGCAGTACTTC. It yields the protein CASNRGGREQYF.

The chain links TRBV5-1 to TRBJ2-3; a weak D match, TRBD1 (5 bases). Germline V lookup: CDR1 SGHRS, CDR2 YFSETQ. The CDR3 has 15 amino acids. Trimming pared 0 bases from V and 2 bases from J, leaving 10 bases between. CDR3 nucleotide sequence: TGCGCCAGCAGCTTGGCCACAGGAAACACAGATACGCAGTATTTT. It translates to CASSLATGNTDTQYF.

Here the CDR3 reads CASSPLSLQGGYTF. The CDR3 nucleotides are TGTGCCAGCAGCCCCTTAAGCCTCCAGGGAGGCTACACCTTC. V is TRBV27 and J is TRBJ1-2, with D perhaps TRBD1 (5 bases). Looked up from germline, CDR1 is MNHEY and CDR2 is SMNVEV (reference sequence). The CDR3 has 14 amino acids. V lost 6 bases and J 8 bases, leaving 19 bases between the germline ends.

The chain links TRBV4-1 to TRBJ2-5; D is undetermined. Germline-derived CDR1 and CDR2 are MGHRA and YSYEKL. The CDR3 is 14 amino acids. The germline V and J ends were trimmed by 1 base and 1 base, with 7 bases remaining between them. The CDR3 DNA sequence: TGCGCCAGCAGCCAAGTTTCAGCCCAAGAGACCCAGTACTTC. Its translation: CASSQVSAQETQYF.

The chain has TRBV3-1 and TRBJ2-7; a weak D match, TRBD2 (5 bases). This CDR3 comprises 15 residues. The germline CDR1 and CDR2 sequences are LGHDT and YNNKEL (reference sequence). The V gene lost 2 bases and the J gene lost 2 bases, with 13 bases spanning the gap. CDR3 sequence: CASSQFLARTYEQYF. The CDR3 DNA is TGTGCCAGCAGCCAATTTCTAGCAAGGACCTACGAGCAGTACTTC.

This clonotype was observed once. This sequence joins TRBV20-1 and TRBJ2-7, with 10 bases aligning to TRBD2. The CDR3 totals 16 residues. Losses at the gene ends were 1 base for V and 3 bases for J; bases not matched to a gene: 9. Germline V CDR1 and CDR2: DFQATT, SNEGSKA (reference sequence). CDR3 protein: CSARVKGTSALYEQYF. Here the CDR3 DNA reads TGCAGTGCTAGAGTGAAAGGGACTAGCGCGCTCTACGAGCAGTACTTC.

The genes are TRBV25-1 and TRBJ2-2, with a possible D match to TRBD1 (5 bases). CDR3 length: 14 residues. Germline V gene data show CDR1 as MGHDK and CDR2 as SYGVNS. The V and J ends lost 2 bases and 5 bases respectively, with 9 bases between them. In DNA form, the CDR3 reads TGTGCCAGCAGTGAACCAGGGAAAACCGGGGAGCTGTTTTTT. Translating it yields CASSEPGKTGELFF.

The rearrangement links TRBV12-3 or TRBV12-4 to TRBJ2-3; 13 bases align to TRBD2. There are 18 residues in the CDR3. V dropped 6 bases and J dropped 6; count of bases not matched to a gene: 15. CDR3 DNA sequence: TGTGCCAGCAGCAACAGAAGAAGGACTAGCGGGAGAACCGATACGCAGTATTTT. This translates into CASSNRRRTSGRTDTQYF.

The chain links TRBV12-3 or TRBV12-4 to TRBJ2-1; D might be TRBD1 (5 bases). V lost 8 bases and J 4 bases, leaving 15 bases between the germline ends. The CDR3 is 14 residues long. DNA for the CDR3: TGTGCCAGCTCGCCTACCCCAGGGTACAATGAGCAGTTCTTC. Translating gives CASSPTPGYNEQFF.

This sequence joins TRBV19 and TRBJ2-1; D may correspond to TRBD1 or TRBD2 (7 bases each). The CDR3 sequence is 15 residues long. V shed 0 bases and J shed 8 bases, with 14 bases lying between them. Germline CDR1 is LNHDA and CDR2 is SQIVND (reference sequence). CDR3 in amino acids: CASSIEGGGVDEQFF. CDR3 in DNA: TGTGCCAGTAGTATAGAGGGAGGGGGCGTCGATGAGCAGTTCTTC.

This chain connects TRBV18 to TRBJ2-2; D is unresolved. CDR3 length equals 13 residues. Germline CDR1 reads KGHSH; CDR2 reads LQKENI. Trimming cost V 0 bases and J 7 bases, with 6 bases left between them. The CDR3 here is CASSPPVDGELFF. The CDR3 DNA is TGTGCCAGCTCACCACCGGTGGACGGGGAGCTGTTTTTT.

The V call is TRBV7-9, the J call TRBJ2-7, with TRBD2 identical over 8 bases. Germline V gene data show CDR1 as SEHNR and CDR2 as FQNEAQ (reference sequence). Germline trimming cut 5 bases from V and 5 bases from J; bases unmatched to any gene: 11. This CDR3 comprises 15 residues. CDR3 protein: CASSLRTSQVDEQYF. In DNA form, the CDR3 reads TGTGCCAGCAGCCTGCGGACTAGCCAGGTGGACGAGCAGTACTTC.

Here the CDR3 reads CAWGAVTETSTDTQYF. CDR3 bases: TGTGCCTGGGGGGCGGTGACGGAGACTAGCACAGATACGCAGTATTTT. V and J are TRBV30 and TRBJ2-3; perhaps TRBD1 as D (5 bases). V lost 5 bases to trimming and J lost 0 bases, with 18 bases between them. Germline CDR1 and CDR2: GTSNPN and SVGIG (reference sequence). The CDR3 length is 16 residues.